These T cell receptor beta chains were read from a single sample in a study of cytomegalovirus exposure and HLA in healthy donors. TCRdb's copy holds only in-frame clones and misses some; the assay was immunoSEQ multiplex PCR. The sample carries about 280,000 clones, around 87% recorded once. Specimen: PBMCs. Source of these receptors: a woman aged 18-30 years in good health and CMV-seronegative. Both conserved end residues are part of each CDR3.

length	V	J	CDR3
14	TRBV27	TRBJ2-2	CASSLFSYTGELFF
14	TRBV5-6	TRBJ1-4	CASSIRGLEEKLFF
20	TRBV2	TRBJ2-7	CASSRQRQAGTSGTSYEQYF
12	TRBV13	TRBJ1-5	CASSSGNQPQHF
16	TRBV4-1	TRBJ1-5	CASSQRGGESNQPQHF
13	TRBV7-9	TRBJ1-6	CASSWGENSPLHF
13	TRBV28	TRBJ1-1	CASSAARNTEAFF
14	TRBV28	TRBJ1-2	CATQGATDNYGYTF
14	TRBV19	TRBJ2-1	CASTLAGDPTQEFF
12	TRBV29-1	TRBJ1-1	CSVGQGAREAFF
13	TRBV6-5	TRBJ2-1	CASRRTSYNEQFF
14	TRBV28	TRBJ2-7	CASSGYGVSYEQYF
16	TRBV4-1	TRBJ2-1	CASSQEIQDTWNEQFF
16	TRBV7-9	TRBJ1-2	CASPQCRGHPNYGYTF
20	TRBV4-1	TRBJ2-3	CASSPMVGRGLAVHTDTQYF
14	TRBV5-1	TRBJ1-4	CASKAGEGNEKLFF
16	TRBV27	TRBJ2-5	CASSLRSGQSQETQYF
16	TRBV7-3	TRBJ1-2	CASSLMGGMSRDGYTF
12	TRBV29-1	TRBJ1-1	CSVEDQGREAFF
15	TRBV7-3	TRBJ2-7	CASSPLAGPSYEQYF
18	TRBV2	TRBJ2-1	CASSGTSGSDLNYNEQFF
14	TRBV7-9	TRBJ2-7	CASSLVGIVIEQYF
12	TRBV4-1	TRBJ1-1	CAPTAGGTEAFF
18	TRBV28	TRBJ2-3	CASRHLRGTSGSTDTQYF
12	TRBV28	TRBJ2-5	CASSLPRETQYF
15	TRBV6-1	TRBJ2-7	CASSEETGNSYEQYF
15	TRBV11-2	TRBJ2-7	CASSLDPSISYEQYF
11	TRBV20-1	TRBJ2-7	CSAGESYEQYF
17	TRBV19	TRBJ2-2	CASSILAGGPGTGELFF
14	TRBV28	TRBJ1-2	CASTTNRPTSGYTF
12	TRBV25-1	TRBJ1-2	CASSKSGLSYTF
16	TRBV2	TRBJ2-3	CASSELGGTTPNTQYF
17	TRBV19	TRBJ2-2	CASSIDILAGVGGELFF
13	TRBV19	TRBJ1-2	CASSRGGDYGYTF
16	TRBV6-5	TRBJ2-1	CASSSPVAGGPNEQFF
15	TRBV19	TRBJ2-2	CASRRDRANTGELFF
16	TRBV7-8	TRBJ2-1	CASSFGGSDSYNEQFF
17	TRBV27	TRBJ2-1	CASSPTNWTGYYNEQFF